This T cell receptor (beta chain) appears in the sequencing data of a study of neurological immune-mediated disorders. This clonotype showed up many times. As for the cDNA, it was generated by 5'RACE with 10-nucleotide random UMIs. TCRdb reprocessed the 5' RACE reads via MiXCR and lists one record per CDR3 protein. This sample carries 25,000 to 35,000 distinct CDR3 sequences, approximately 15% of them seen once, and the ten largest clones take less than 5.5%. With V trimmed by 5 bases and J by 4 bases, 5 bases remained unmatched. There are 14 residues in the CDR3. Looked up from germline, CDR1 is SQVTM and CDR2 is ANQGSEA. Time point reported: technical triplicate 3.

The chain uses TRBV29-1 and TRBJ2-3, with TRBD2 matching 11 bases. The sequence was obtained from a female donor with HTLV-1-associated myelopathy (HAM/TSP). The specimen sequenced was CD4+ T cells from blood. The DNA for the CDR3 is TGCAGCGTTATGGGACTAGCGGCTCCAGATACGCAGTATTTT. It yields the protein CSVMGLAAPDTQYF.